The TCR beta chain under discussion was sequenced for a study of neoadjuvant anti-PD-1 for oral cavity cancer. Overall study context: Patients without progression got a fourth dose around day 43.

The repertoire was sequenced with immunoSEQ multiplex PCR; TCRdb's copy has only in-frame clones and lacks some. The sample shows some 61,000 clones, about 85% of them seen only once. Whole-study findings and limits: Treg/Th17 ratio rose with pretreatment blood and fell with post-treatment tumor TCRbeta clonality.

This clone was seen only a few times. The antigen remains undetermined. V gave up 1 base and J gave up 6 bases, with 10 bases separating them. CDR1 SGHTA and CDR2 FQGNSA come from the germline V gene. This CDR3 region has 13 residues. Described time point: after neoadjuvant nivolumab, at surgical resection. No culture or expansion preceded analysis of these blood cells. The clonotype was recovered from a person aged 35 to 85 with oral cavity squamous cell carcinoma. Specimen: PBMCs, collected after nivolumab (anti-PD-1) treatment. The gene calls are TRBV7-2 and TRBJ2-7; maybe TRBD2 (6 bases). Written as DNA, the CDR3 is TGTGCCAGCAGCTTAGTTGGGGGGTTCGAGCAGTACTTC. Its protein is CASSLVGGFEQYF. The entire variable domain, with the rest obtained from reference TRBV7-2 and TRBJ2-7, is as follows: GAGVSQSPSNKVTEKGKDVELRCDPISGHTALYWYRQSLGQGLEFLIYFQGNSAPDKSGLPSDRFSAERTGGSVSTLTIQRTQQEDSAVYLCASSLVGGFEQYFGPGTRLTVT.